This T cell receptor beta chain was observed in a study of T cells in localized non-small cell lung cancer. V gave up 0 bases and J gave up 3 bases, with 5 bases separating them. This CDR3 contains 13 residues. Germline loops: CDR1 SGHRS, CDR2 YFSETQ. The assay was immunoSEQ multiplex PCR, and TCRdb's table has in-frame clones only and misses some. The sample consists of around 50,000 clones, 86% of them appearing once. This clone appeared a few times. The specimen was PBMCs, collected before any cancer treatment. This clonotype was sampled from a man between 40 and 69 years old with stage II lung adenocarcinoma. The J gene is TRBJ2-3, the V gene TRBV5-1; D is undetermined. This CDR3 reads CASSLGLTDTQYF. The CDR3 DNA is TGCGCCAGCAGCTTGGGGTTGACAGATACGCAGTATTTT.